This TCR beta chain originates from a study of blood T cell repertoires in COVID-19. Study-wide context: Spain, Italy and the United States supplied samples that represented acute and convalescent COVID-19. PBMCs, B-cell-depleted T cells, or T cells were the source of the cDNA or gDNA that made up the material.

V was pared by 0 bases and J by 8 bases, with 4 bases of the junction left unmatched. This CDR3 region has 16 residues. CDR1 SGHRS and CDR2 YFSETQ come from the germline V gene. How the authors handled the data: Nucleated cell counts were estimated from reference gene primer amplification. Only in-frame clones appear in the TCRdb table, and some are missing; sequencing was by immunoSEQ multiplex PCR. D and trimming come from the DNA, and the V and J calls and clone size come from that table. The sample has 310,000 or so clones; around 82% are singletons. Sequencing was performed on peripheral blood. The receptor was derived from a woman in her forties or fifties with acute or convalescent COVID-19. The chain combines TRBV5-1 with TRBJ2-1; 14 bases are a match to TRBD2. CDR3 protein: CASSLGLAGGPYEQFF. In DNA form, the CDR3 reads TGCGCCAGCAGCTTGGGACTAGCGGGAGGGCCGTATGAGCAGTTCTTC.